This T cell receptor (beta chain) appears in the sequencing data of a study of CD8 T cells in Susac syndrome. Germline V gives CDR1 GTSNPN, CDR2 SVGIG (reference sequence). Trimming shortened V by 3 bases and J by 3 bases, and 16 bases separated the two germline ends. CDR3 length: 15 residues. Findings and caveats of the study: In its TCR sequencing and HLA analysis, the study acknowledged that the number of individuals was relatively small.

An amount of RNA that ranged from roughly 0.45 to 1 ug was reverse transcribed with random hexamers. Each CDR3 protein is one row after TCRdb ran MiXCR on the immunoSEQ multiplex PCR reads. The table records more than 100,000 distinct CDR3 sequences, 96% of them present only once. Concerning this clonotype itself: Antigen: not known.

The chain recombines TRBV30 with TRBJ2-3; possible D gene TRBD1, 5 bases. The material sequenced was CD4+ T cells from PBMCs. The sequence was collected from a human donor with Susac syndrome. Written as DNA, the CDR3 is TGTGCCTGGAGAGGCCTCAGGGCTTGGACAGATACGCAGTATTTT. Translated, it gives CAWRGLRAWTDTQYF.